The present TCR beta chain was sequenced within a study of beta chain features in type 1 diabetes. CDR1 SGHNT and CDR2 YYREEE come from the germline V gene (reference sequence). The V end lost 0 bases, the J end lost 5 bases, and 11 bases lay between the germline ends. The length of the CDR3 is 15 residues. This clone was seen only a few times. Antigen: not known. Study-level findings and limits: TCRB CDR3s from Type 1 diabetes patients were moderately but significantly shorter in all four CD4+ subsets.

Investigators reverse transcribed all isolated RNA, so they sequenced expressed TCRB transcripts. TCRdb keeps only in-frame clones here, not all; method: immunoSEQ multiplex PCR. The sample yields more than 250,000 clones, roughly 21% seen once. The sequence was obtained from a woman aged 40 to 50 with type 1 diabetes. Sequencing used naive CD4+ T cells from blood. J is TRBJ2-2 and V is TRBV5-4, with D perhaps TRBD2 (5 bases). Written as DNA, the CDR3 is TGTGCCAGCAGCTTGGATGGAGGCGGAACCGGGGAGCTGTTTTTT. It encodes CASSLDGGGTGELFF.